Here is one T cell receptor beta chain with its context. What it binds is unknown. The CDR3 contains 14 residues. Per germline, CDR1 MNHEY and CDR2 SMNVEV (reference sequence). This sample is drawn from a study of shared clonotypes between healthy human individuals. Study results and limitations: Larger estimated richness was generally seen in naive subsets than in memory subsets.

Clones were read by immunoSEQ multiplex PCR, and TCRdb kept only the in-frame ones, dropping some. The table lists around 550,000 clones, 90% to 96% of them singletons. The sample consisted of naive CD4+ T cells sorted from blood. The subset is: CD45RA+ positively selected. The sequence was collected from a woman under 40 in good health. The V and J genes are TRBV27 and TRBJ2-5; possible D gene TRBD1, 6 bases. TRBJ2-7 matches the DNA end more closely, so the J call is doubtful. In DNA form, the CDR3 reads TGTGCCAGCAGGGGACACCTTTCATTCTACGAGCAGTACTTC. Its translation is CASRGHLSFYEQYF.